This T cell receptor (beta chain) was obtained from a study of radiation and T cells in renal cell carcinoma. Broader study findings: Without pretreatment biopsies, baseline tumor clonotype presence was undetermined. From baseline, blood top tumor clonotypes peaked at 2 weeks post-radiation.

To note about this clone: Its specificity is not known.

This CDR3 comprises 14 residues. CDR1 and CDR2 from the germline V gene are MNHEY and SVGAGI. With 2 bases clipped from V and 2 bases from J, the junction kept 3 bases outside the gene matches. The time point here: blood 2 weeks post-SBRT. This sample's treatment: 15 Gy SBRT to primary tumor, nephrectomy 4 weeks later. Serial blood draws occurred at baseline and 2 and 4 weeks post-SBRT. Clear cell pathology was present in this patient's renal cell carcinoma. Here immunoSEQ multiplex PCR was the method, and the copy in TCRdb shows in-frame clones only, minus some. The sample includes 100,000 to 150,000 clones, 81% seen only once; the top ten take under 6.5%.

The chain recombines TRBV6-5 with TRBJ2-7, with TRBD1 identical over 7 bases. The sequencing here drew on blood, taken from a patient whose treatment included radiotherapy and nephrectomy. The TCR comes from a man between 50 and 59 years old with renal cell carcinoma. The CDR3 here is CASSYTRGTYEQYF. As DNA, the CDR3 is TGTGCCAGCAGTTACACCAGGGGGACCTACGAGCAGTACTTC.